A selection of T cell receptor beta chains follows, all from one sample in a study of blood T cell repertoires in COVID-19. Generated by immunoSEQ multiplex PCR, the TCRdb table keeps only in-frame clones and is missing some. The sample shows 200,000 to 300,000 clones, 65% to 85% of them seen only once. The sequenced material came from peripheral blood. The source is a woman between 40 and 50 years old who had recovered from COVID-19. Both conserved end residues are part of each CDR3. A D gene is named only where the DNA matches it firmly. Expanded clones get a size class; other rows say once, few or many, or leave the size out.

size | J | V | D | CDR3 | DNA
. | TRBJ2-7 | TRBV28 | TRBD1 | CASGGQGVYEQYF | TGTGCCAGCGGGGGACAGGGGGTCTACGAGCAGTACTTC
. | TRBJ1-2 | TRBV7-9 | . | CASSPETASYGYTF | TGTGCCAGCAGCCCAGAGACAGCTAGCTATGGCTACACCTTC
. | TRBJ2-1 | TRBV3-1/TRBV3-2 | TRBD1 | CASSLTGVSYNEQFF | TGTGCCAGCAGCCTGACAGGGGTCTCCTACAATGAGCAGTTCTTC
. | TRBJ2-3 | TRBV6-2/TRBV6-3 | . | CASSYAVSADTQYF | TGTGCCAGCAGTTACGCGGTTAGCGCAGATACGCAGTATTTT
few | TRBJ2-7 | TRBV7-2 | . | CASSTPGYEQYF | TGTGCCAGCAGCACCCCAGGCTACGAGCAGTACTTC
. | TRBJ2-1 | TRBV7-9 | TRBD2 | CASSPNTPGGNEQFF | TGTGCCAGCAGCCCTAACACCCCGGGGGGGAATGAGCAGTTCTTC
. | TRBJ2-5 | TRBV4-1 | . | CASSQEPASETQYF | TGCGCCAGCAGCCAAGAGCCAGCTAGCGAGACCCAGTACTTC
few | TRBJ1-2 | TRBV12-3/TRBV12-4 | . | CASSHRRLGGYTF | TGTGCCAGCAGTCACCGCCGACTAGGAGGCTACACCTTC
. | TRBJ1-3 | TRBV5-4 | . | CASSSGQIGNTIYF | TGTGCCAGCAGCTCAGGGCAAATCGGAAACACCATATATTTT
. | TRBJ2-1 | TRBV4-1 | TRBD2 | CASSQGGSGASNEQFF | TGCGCCAGCAGCCAAGGTGGTAGCGGGGCGTCCAATGAGCAGTTCTTC
once | TRBJ2-7 | TRBV5-1 | . | CASSLGTATQQYF | TGCGCCAGCAGCTTGGGGACAGCGACCCAGCAGTACTTC
. | TRBJ2-5 | TRBV30 | . | CAWSGGGDLEETQYF | TGTGCCTGGAGTGGCGGGGGCGACCTTGAGGAGACCCAGTACTTC
. | TRBJ1-6 | TRBV27 | . | CASSPEQERNSPLHF | TGTGCCAGCAGTCCGGAACAGGAGCGTAATTCACCCCTCCACTTT
. | TRBJ2-2 | TRBV18 | . | CASSPALALYTGELFF | TGTGCCAGCTCACCCGCTCTAGCTTTATACACCGGGGAGCTGTTTTTT
. | TRBJ1-5 | TRBV27 | . | CASRGSFNQPQHF | TGTGCCAGCAGGGGGAGTTTCAATCAGCCCCAGCATTTT
. | TRBJ1-1 | TRBV5-1 | . | CASSPGQTNTEAFF | TGCGCCAGCAGCCCCGGACAGACGAACACTGAAGCTTTCTTT
. | TRBJ1-2 | TRBV6-4 | TRBD1 | CASSDSAAGGFGYTF | TGTGCCAGCAGTGACTCGGCGGCAGGGGGCTTTGGCTACACCTTC